This T cell receptor (beta chain) was profiled in a study of shared clonotypes between healthy human individuals. Overall study results and limits: A limitation of the genetic and exposure-history diversity represented arose from few donors. Clonotypes that were shared across a few donors made up 4% to 6% of naive CD4 clonotypes.

The protocol was immunoSEQ multiplex PCR, while the TCRdb copy is restricted to in-frame clones and leaves out a portion. The table shows some 1 million clones, with about 80% occurring only once. In the case of this clone: Antigen unknown.

This CDR3 has 14 residues. The junction had 5 bases not matched to a gene; V was cut back by 5 bases and J by 8 bases. Germline V CDR1 and CDR2: SEHNR, FQNEAQ (reference sequence). The sample was memory CD4+ T cells sorted from blood. The subset is: CD45RA-negative fraction. The chain joins TRBV7-9 to TRBJ1-4, with 10 bases fitting TRBD1. This TCR was recovered from a man younger than 30 in good health. CDR3 region: CASSLGQGEEKLFF. CDR3 nucleotides: TGTGCCAGCAGCCTTGGACAGGGGGAGGAAAAACTGTTTTTT.